What follows describes a single T cell receptor (beta chain). The sample comes from a study of T cells in tuberculosis. Turning to the study itself: Blood was taken before or within 7 days of anti-tuberculosis therapy.

Repertoires were generated with immunoSEQ multiplex PCR, while TCRdb's copy carries only in-frame clones and drops some. The sample lists some 30,000 clones, about 85% seen once, with approximately 5.1% in the top ten. The time point: new active TB diagnosis, blood taken before or within 7 days of starting treatment. Positive smear microscopy and/or M. tuberculosis culture confirmed active disease. CDR1 MDHEN and CDR2 SYDVKM come from the germline V gene. The length of the CDR3 is 18 residues. Trimming took off 5 bases at V and 0 bases at J, with 20 bases between the two ends. The gene calls are TRBV28 and TRBJ1-3, with D maybe TRBD1 (5 bases). This specimen was PBMCs, taken at tuberculosis diagnosis. This clonotype originated in an adult with tuberculosis. The chain's CDR3 is CASSPPGGARRSGNTIYF. CDR3 coding DNA: TGTGCCAGCAGTCCCCCAGGTGGGGCCCGACGCTCTGGAAACACCATATATTTT.